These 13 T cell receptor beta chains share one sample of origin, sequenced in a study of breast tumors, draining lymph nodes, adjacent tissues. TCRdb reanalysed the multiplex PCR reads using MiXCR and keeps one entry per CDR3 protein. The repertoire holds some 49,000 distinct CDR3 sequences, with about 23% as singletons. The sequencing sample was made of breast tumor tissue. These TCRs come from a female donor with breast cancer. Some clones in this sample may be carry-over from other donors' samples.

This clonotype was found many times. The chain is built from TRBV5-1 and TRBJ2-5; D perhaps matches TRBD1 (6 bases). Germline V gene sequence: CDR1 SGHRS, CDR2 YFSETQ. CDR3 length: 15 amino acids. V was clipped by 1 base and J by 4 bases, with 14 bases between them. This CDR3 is CASSLTWGQGETQYF. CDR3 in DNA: TGCGCCAGCAGCTTGACCTGGGGGCAAGGAGAGACCCAGTACTTC.

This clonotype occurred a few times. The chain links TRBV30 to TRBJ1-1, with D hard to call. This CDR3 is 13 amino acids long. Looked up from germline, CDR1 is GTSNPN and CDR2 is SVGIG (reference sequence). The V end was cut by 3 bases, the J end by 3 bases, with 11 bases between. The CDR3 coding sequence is TGTGCCTGGAGCCTACAGCGGCACACTGAAGCTTTCTTT. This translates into CAWSLQRHTEAFF. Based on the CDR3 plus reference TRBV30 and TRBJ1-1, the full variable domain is SQTIHQWPATLVQPVGSPLSLECTVEGTSNPNLYWYRQAAGRGLQLLFYSVGIGQISSEVPQNLSASRPQDRQFILSSKKLLLSDSGFYLCAWSLQRHTEAFFGQGTRLTVV.

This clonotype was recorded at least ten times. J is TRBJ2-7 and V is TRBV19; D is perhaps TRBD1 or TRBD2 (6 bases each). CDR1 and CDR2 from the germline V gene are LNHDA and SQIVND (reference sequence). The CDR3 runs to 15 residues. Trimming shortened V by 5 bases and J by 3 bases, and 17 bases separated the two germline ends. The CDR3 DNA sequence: TGTGCCAGTAGTCCAGGTGGAGGGGGGAGCTACGAGCAGTACTTC. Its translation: CASSPGGGGSYEQYF.

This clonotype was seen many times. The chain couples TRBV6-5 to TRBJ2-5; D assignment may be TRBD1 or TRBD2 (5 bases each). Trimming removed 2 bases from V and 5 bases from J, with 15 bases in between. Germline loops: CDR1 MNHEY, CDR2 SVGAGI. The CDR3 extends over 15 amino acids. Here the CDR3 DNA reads TGTGCCAGCAGTTACCGTTCTGGGGGTGGGGAGACCCAGTACTTC. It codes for CASSYRSGGGETQYF.

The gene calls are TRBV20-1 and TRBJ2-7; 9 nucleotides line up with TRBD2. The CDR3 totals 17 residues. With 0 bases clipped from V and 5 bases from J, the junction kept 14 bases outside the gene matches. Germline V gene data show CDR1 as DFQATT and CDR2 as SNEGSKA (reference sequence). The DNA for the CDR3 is TGCAGTGCTAGAGATGGAATGGCGGGGGGGCAGGTCCACGAGCAGTACTTC. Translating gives CSARDGMAGGQVHEQYF.

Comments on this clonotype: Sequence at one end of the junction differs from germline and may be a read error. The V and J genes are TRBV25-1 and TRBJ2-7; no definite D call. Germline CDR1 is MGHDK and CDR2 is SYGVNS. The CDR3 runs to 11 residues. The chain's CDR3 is CAGSDHYEQYF. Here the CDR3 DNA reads TGTGCCGGCAGTGATCACTACGAGCAGTACTTC.

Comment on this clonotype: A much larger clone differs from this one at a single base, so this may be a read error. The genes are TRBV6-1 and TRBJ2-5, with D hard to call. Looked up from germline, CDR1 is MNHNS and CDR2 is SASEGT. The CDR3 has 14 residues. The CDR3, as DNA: TGTGCCAACAGTGAACCTGGAGTCTGGGAGACCCAGTACTTC. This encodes CANSEPGVWETQYF.

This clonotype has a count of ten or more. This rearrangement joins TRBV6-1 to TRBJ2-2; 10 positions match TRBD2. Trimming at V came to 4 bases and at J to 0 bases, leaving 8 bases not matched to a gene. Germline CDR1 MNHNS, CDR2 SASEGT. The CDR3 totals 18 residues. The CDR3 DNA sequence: TGTGCCAGCAGTGTGGCAATAGCGGGGGGCGCGAACACCGGGGAGCTGTTTTTT. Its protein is CASSVAIAGGANTGELFF.

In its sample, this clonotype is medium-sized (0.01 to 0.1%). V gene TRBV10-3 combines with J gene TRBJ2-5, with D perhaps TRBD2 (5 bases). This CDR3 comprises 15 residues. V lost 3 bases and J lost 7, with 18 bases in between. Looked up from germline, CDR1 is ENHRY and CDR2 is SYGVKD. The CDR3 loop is CAISDPPEAVRTQYF. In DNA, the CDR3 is TGTGCCATCAGTGATCCCCCGGAGGCAGTTCGGACCCAGTACTTC.

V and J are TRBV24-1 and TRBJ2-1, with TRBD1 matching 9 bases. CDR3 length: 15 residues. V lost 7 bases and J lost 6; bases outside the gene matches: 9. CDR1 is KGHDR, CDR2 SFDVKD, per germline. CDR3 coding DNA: TGTGCCACCAGGGACGGGACAGGGATGGGCAATGAGCAGTTCTTC. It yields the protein CATRDGTGMGNEQFF.

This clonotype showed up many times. In DNA form, the CDR3 reads TGCGCCAGCAGCCAAGAGGGTGGGTTTGAGCAGTTCTTC. Residues: CASSQEGGFEQFF. This chain joins TRBV4-1 and TRBJ2-1; D not resolved. From germline, CDR1 is MGHRA and CDR2 YSYEKL. Between the trimmed V and J ends, which lost 0 bases and 9 bases, there was a span of 9 bases. This CDR3 is built from 13 residues.

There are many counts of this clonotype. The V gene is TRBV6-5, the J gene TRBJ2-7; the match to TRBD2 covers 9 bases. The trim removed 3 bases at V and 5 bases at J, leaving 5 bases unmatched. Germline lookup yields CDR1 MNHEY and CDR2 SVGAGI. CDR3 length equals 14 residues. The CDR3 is CASSYSGSINEQYF. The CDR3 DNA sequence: TGTGCCAGCAGTTATAGCGGGAGTATAAACGAGCAGTACTTC.

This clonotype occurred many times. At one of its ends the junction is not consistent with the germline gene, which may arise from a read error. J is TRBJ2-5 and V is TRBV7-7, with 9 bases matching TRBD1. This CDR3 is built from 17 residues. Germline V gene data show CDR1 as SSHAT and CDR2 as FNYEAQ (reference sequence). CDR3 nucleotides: TGTGCTAGCAGCTTAGTGGCCGGGACAGGGCGCCAAGAGACCCAGTACTTC. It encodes CASSLVAGTGRQETQYF.